This TCR beta chain was found in a study of cytomegalovirus exposure and HLA in healthy donors. This clone showed up just once. PCR amplification relied on 60 Vbeta primers (plus 13 Jbeta primers). Assay: immunoSEQ multiplex PCR; the TCRdb copy retains only in-frame clones and omits some. The table shows under 95,000 clones, with over 75% occurring only once. This CDR3 has 13 amino acids. Germline loops: CDR1 SQVTM, CDR2 ANQGSEA. Unmatched junction bases numbered 3, after V lost 2 bases and J lost 4 bases. Sequenced sample: PBMCs. The chain uses TRBV29-1 and TRBJ2-3; 7 bases align to TRBD2. This sequence was found in a young man in good health and CMV-seropositive. The CDR3 loop is CSVEYREADTQYF. The CDR3, as DNA: TGCAGCGTTGAATATCGGGAGGCAGATACGCAGTATTTT.